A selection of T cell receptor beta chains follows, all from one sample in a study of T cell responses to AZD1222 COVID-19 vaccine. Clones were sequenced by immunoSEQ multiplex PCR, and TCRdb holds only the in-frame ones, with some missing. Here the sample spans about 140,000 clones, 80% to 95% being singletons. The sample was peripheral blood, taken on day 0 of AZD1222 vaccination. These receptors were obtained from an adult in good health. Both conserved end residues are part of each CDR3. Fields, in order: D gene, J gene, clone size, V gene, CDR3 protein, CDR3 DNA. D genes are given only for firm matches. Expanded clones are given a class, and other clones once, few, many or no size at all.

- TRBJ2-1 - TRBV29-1 CSAVPSGVEQFF TGCAGCGCTGTACCATCCGGGGTGGAGCAGTTCTTC
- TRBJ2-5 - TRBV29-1 CSVEVAPMGETQYF TGCAGCGTTGAGGTAGCTCCTATGGGGGAGACCCAGTACTTC
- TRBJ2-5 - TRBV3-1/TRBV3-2 CASSPRRVRETQYF TGTGCCAGCAGCCCTCGGCGAGTTCGAGAGACCCAGTACTTC
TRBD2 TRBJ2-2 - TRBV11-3 CASSLQGLTGELFF TGTGCCAGCAGCTTACAGGGACTAACCGGGGAGCTGTTTTTT
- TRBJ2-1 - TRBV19 CASSIDLYGSSYNEQFF TGTGCCAGTAGTATAGATCTATACGGGAGTTCCTACAATGAGCAGTTCTTC
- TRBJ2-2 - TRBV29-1 CSVDLLNTGELFF TGCAGCGTTGACCTCCTGAACACCGGGGAGCTGTTTTTT
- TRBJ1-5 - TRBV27 CASSLSREYQPQHF TGTGCCAGCAGTTTATCGCGGGAGTATCAGCCCCAGCATTTT
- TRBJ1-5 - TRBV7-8 CASSLWGTGQPQHF TGTGCCAGCAGCTTATGGGGGACTGGGCAGCCCCAGCATTTT
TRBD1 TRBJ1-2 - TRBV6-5 CASSYAAPDRGSGYTF TGTGCCAGCAGTTACGCGGCACCAGACAGGGGCTCCGGCTACACCTTC
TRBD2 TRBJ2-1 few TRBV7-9 CASSSSGPEGEQFF TGTGCCAGCAGCTCTAGCGGCCCCGAAGGCGAGCAGTTCTTC
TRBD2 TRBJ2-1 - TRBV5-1 CASSLGLAGVTDEQFF TGCGCCAGCAGCTTAGGGCTAGCGGGAGTCACGGATGAGCAGTTCTTC
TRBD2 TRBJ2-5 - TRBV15 CATSRVRRLIAGELETQYF TGTGCCACCAGCAGAGTCAGGCGCCTGATAGCGGGAGAGTTAGAGACCCAGTACTTC
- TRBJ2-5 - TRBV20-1 CSFPIQETQYF TGCAGTTTCCCTATCCAAGAGACCCAGTACTTC
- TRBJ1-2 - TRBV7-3 CASSPGHGGGWGYTF TGTGCCAGCAGCCCCGGACATGGGGGGGGCTGGGGCTACACCTTC
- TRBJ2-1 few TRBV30 CAWTLGARAGEQFF TGTGCCTGGACGCTAGGGGCCCGCGCAGGAGAGCAGTTCTTC
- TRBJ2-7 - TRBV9 CASSVALPGGNSYEQYF TGTGCCAGCAGCGTAGCCCTTCCCGGCGGGAACTCCTACGAGCAGTACTTC
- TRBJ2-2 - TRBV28 CASSLSSRDITGELFF TGTGCCAGCAGTTTATCTTCCCGGGACATCACCGGGGAGCTGTTTTTT
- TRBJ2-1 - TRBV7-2 CASSPDWAYNEQFF TGTGCCAGCAGCCCGGACTGGGCCTACAATGAGCAGTTCTTC
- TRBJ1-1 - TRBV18 CASSRPSGGDRVTEAFF TGTGCCAGCTCACGGCCGTCGGGGGGCGATCGTGTCACTGAAGCTTTCTTT
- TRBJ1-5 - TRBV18 CASSPGSGGQNQPQHF TGTGCCAGCTCACCGGGCTCCGGGGGACAAAATCAGCCCCAGCATTTT